These T cell receptor beta chains were read from a single sample in a study of cytomegalovirus exposure and HLA in healthy donors. Clones were read by immunoSEQ multiplex PCR, and TCRdb kept only the in-frame ones, dropping some. This sample yields 95,000 to 100,000 clones, of which approximately 76% are seen a single time; roughly 2% belongs to the top ten. Input material: PBMCs. These receptors were collected from a middle-aged man in good health and CMV-seronegative. CDR3s include the opening cysteine and the closing phenylalanine or tryptophan. Each record gives: J gene, V gene, D gene, clone size, CDR3 protein, CDR3 DNA. The D gene is left open where the match is weak. For some rows the clone size is stated as once, few or many, or as a class when expanded; others skip it.

TRBJ2-7 TRBV7-9 TRBD1 NA CASSWKGEGTGLNEQYF TGTGCCAGCAGCTGGAAGGGGGAGGGGACAGGGCTCAACGAGCAGTACTTC
TRBJ1-1 TRBV29-1 TRBD1 NA CSVVRDRGNTEAFF TGCAGCGTTGTCCGGGACAGGGGGAACACTGAAGCTTTCTTT
TRBJ2-2 TRBV4-3 NA few CASSQDLGGSGELFF TGCGCCAGCAGCCAAGACCTCGGAGGGTCCGGGGAGCTGTTTTTT
TRBJ2-1 TRBV4-1 TRBD2 NA CASSQEGLAGADEQFF TGCGCCAGCAGCCAAGAGGGACTAGCGGGGGCCGATGAGCAGTTCTTC
TRBJ1-1 TRBV5-1 NA NA CASSVWGVGTEAFF TGCGCCAGCAGTGTATGGGGGGTGGGCACTGAAGCTTTCTTT
TRBJ2-1 TRBV7-3 TRBD1 NA CASSLVSGDSYNEQFF TGTGCCAGCAGCTTAGTGTCTGGGGACAGCTACAATGAGCAGTTCTTC
TRBJ2-7 TRBV11-2 NA few CASSVVQGGAYEQYF TGTGCCAGCAGCGTCGTACAGGGTGGGGCCTACGAGCAGTACTTC
TRBJ1-4 TRBV28 TRBD1 NA CASSSLRQGIARRNEKLFF TGTGCCAGCAGTTCTTTACGACAGGGTATCGCAAGACGGAATGAAAAACTGTTTTTT
TRBJ2-2 TRBV28 NA NA CASSSLTVNTGELFF TGTGCCAGCAGTTCTCTTACAGTGAACACCGGGGAGCTGTTTTTT
TRBJ2-5 TRBV9 NA NA CASSVVGRETQYF TGTGCCAGCAGCGTAGTTGGGCGAGAGACCCAGTACTTC
TRBJ2-6 TRBV4-2 TRBD1 NA CASSQEGTGGRSGANVLTF TGTGCCAGCAGCCAAGAGGGGACAGGGGGCAGGTCTGGGGCCAACGTCCTGACTTTC
TRBJ2-7 TRBV15 TRBD1 few CATSRDLGGGYEQYF TGTGCCACCAGCAGAGATCTAGGGGGCGGCTACGAGCAGTACTTC
TRBJ2-1 TRBV7-9 NA few CASSLSRDNEQFF TGTGCCAGCAGCTTAAGTCGCGACAATGAGCAGTTCTTC
TRBJ1-2 TRBV2 NA NA CASSKEQGHYGYTF TGTGCCAGCTCAAAGGAACAGGGCCACTATGGCTACACCTTC
TRBJ1-6 TRBV11-2 NA NA CASSSNRRAGASGSPLHF TGTGCCAGCAGCTCCAACAGGCGAGCTGGGGCATCAGGTTCACCCCTCCACTTT
TRBJ2-5 TRBV19 TRBD1 NA CASSKRQGQETQYF TGTGCCAGTAGTAAGCGACAGGGCCAAGAGACCCAGTACTTC
TRBJ2-2 TRBV6-5 TRBD1 NA CASRGTGLGGELFF TGTGCCAGCAGGGGGACAGGGTTGGGCGGGGAGCTGTTTTTT
TRBJ2-7 TRBV5-1 TRBD1 NA CASRENDRAFEQYF TGCGCCAGCAGGGAGAACGACAGGGCCTTCGAGCAGTACTTC
TRBJ1-5 TRBV28 NA NA CASSLRTLPRGNQPQHF TGTGCCAGCAGTCTACGGACATTACCTCGGGGCAATCAGCCCCAGCATTTT
TRBJ2-5 TRBV19 TRBD1 NA CASSSLTGDETQYF TGTGCCAGTAGTAGTTTAACAGGGGACGAGACCCAGTACTTC
TRBJ2-5 TRBV2 NA NA CASSGGEVQETQYF TGTGCCAGCAGTGGGGGGGAGGTACAAGAGACCCAGTACTTC
TRBJ1-5 TRBV30 NA NA CAWSGEGNQPQHF TGTGCCTGGTCAGGGGAAGGCAATCAGCCCCAGCATTTT
TRBJ2-5 TRBV11-2 TRBD2 NA CASSPRLAGETQYF TGTGCCAGCAGCCCTAGACTAGCGGGAGAGACCCAGTACTTC
TRBJ2-3 TRBV7-2 TRBD2 NA CASSRSSGGSTDTQYF TGTGCCAGCAGCCGCTCTAGCGGGGGTAGCACAGATACGCAGTATTTT
TRBJ2-5 TRBV18 TRBD2 NA CASSPRGEETQYF TGTGCCAGCTCACCCCGGGGGGAGGAGACCCAGTACTTC
TRBJ1-5 TRBV7-9 TRBD1 NA CASSLVWGGATGEPQHF TGTGCCAGCAGCTTAGTGTGGGGCGGGGCCACAGGGGAGCCCCAGCATTTT
TRBJ2-5 TRBV10-1 TRBD2 NA CASSEEVAGSYETQYF TGCGCCAGCAGTGAGGAGGTAGCGGGATCGTATGAGACCCAGTACTTC
TRBJ2-5 TRBV28 TRBD2 NA CASSLFVSGTSGGAWETQYF TGTGCCAGCAGTTTATTCGTTTCCGGGACTAGCGGGGGGGCTTGGGAGACCCAGTACTTC
TRBJ1-5 TRBV2 TRBD1 NA CASRADRGQYQPQHF TGTGCCAGCAGAGCGGACAGGGGGCAGTATCAGCCCCAGCATTTT
TRBJ2-1 TRBV28 NA NA CASSNSGGSYNEQFF TGTGCCAGCAGTAACAGTGGGGGGAGTTACAATGAGCAGTTCTTC
TRBJ2-1 TRBV6-1 TRBD2 NA CASITFPTSLDEQFF TGTGCCAGCATTACATTCCCGACTAGCTTGGATGAGCAGTTCTTC
TRBJ2-1 TRBV28 TRBD2 NA CASRTSGSLNEQFF TGTGCCAGCAGGACTAGCGGGAGTCTCAATGAGCAGTTCTTC
TRBJ1-1 TRBV28 NA NA CASSLIERGAFF TGTGCCAGCAGTTTAATTGAGCGCGGAGCTTTCTTT
TRBJ2-5 TRBV28 TRBD2 NA CASRTPGLGGETQYF TGTGCCAGCAGGACACCGGGACTAGGAGGAGAGACCCAGTACTTC
TRBJ2-4 TRBV4-1 TRBD1 few CASLILRQGSGNIQYF TGCGCCAGCTTGATACTTAGACAGGGGAGCGGAAACATTCAGTACTTC
TRBJ2-5 TRBV19 TRBD2 NA CASSTMTGTSFKETQYF TGTGCCAGTAGTACTATGACCGGGACTAGCTTTAAAGAGACCCAGTACTTC
TRBJ2-7 TRBV5-1 TRBD2 NA CASSLGRAGSDYEQYF TGCGCCAGCAGCTTGGGGAGAGCGGGAAGTGACTACGAGCAGTACTTC
TRBJ2-5 TRBV5-1 NA NA CASSFSRQETQYF TGCGCCAGCAGCTTTAGTCGCCAAGAGACCCAGTACTTC
TRBJ1-1 TRBV2 NA NA CASSSRGWGTEAFF TGTGCCAGCAGTAGCAGGGGATGGGGCACTGAAGCTTTCTTT
TRBJ2-7 TRBV7-8 TRBD2 NA CASSPQLAGTYEQYF TGTGCCAGCAGCCCCCAGCTAGCGGGAACCTACGAGCAGTACTTC
TRBJ2-3 TRBV27 TRBD1 NA CASSYQGATVSDTQYF TGTGCCAGCAGTTACCAGGGGGCGACCGTCTCGGATACGCAGTATTTT
TRBJ2-1 TRBV5-6 NA NA CASSLWGRRSYNEQFF TGTGCCAGCAGCTTATGGGGGAGGCGCTCCTACAATGAGCAGTTCTTC
TRBJ2-7 TRBV6-5 TRBD1 NA CASSYLDRPYEQYF TGTGCCAGCAGTTACTTGGACAGGCCTTACGAGCAGTACTTC
TRBJ2-7 TRBV11-2 NA NA CASRPTGPAYEQYF TGTGCCAGCAGACCCACAGGGCCCGCCTACGAGCAGTACTTC
TRBJ1-2 TRBV5-5 NA NA CASSLRAATANYGYTF TGTGCCAGCAGCTTGAGGGCAGCGACAGCTAACTATGGCTACACCTTC
TRBJ1-2 TRBV19 TRBD1 NA CASSILNTGGSYTF TGTGCCAGTAGTATATTAAACACAGGGGGGAGCTACACCTTC
TRBJ2-1 TRBV11-2 TRBD2 once CASSLPSGRAGDNEQFF TGTGCCAGCAGCTTACCTAGCGGGAGGGCTGGGGACAATGAGCAGTTCTTC
TRBJ2-2 TRBV4-3 TRBD2 NA CASSQDAWRETGELFF TGCGCCAGCAGCCAAGATGCTTGGCGGGAGACCGGGGAGCTGTTTTTT
TRBJ2-7 TRBV9 TRBD2 NA CASSESGSDPYEQYF TGTGCCAGCAGCGAGAGCGGGAGCGACCCCTACGAGCAGTACTTC
TRBJ2-7 TRBV18 TRBD1 NA CASSPHRDRGKYEQYF TGTGCCAGCTCACCACACAGGGACAGGGGAAAGTACGAGCAGTACTTC
TRBJ2-3 TRBV11-2 NA NA CASSLPTIFYTQYF TGTGCCAGCAGCTTACCGACTATTTTCTATACGCAGTATTTT
TRBJ1-2 TRBV19 TRBD1 few CASSMRIQGRLYYGYTF TGTGCCAGTAGTATGAGAATACAGGGGCGCCTTTACTATGGCTACACCTTC
TRBJ2-7 TRBV23-1 NA NA CASSQFRRVQQYF TGCGCCAGCAGTCAATTTCGCCGGGTTCAGCAGTACTTC
TRBJ2-3 TRBV18 TRBD1 NA CASSRTGADTQYF TGTGCCAGCTCACGGACAGGGGCAGATACGCAGTATTTT
TRBJ2-7 TRBV7-6 TRBD1 NA CASSLNRQGAYEQYF TGTGCCAGCAGCTTAAACCGACAGGGTGCCTACGAGCAGTACTTC
TRBJ1-1 TRBV4-1 NA NA CASSQGGRRTEAFF TGCGCCAGCAGCCAAGGAGGCAGGAGGACTGAGGCTTTCTTT
TRBJ2-2 TRBV11-3 TRBD2 once CASSPGIAGDLGELFF TGTGCCAGCAGCCCCGGGATAGCGGGAGATTTGGGGGAGCTGTTTTTT
TRBJ2-7 TRBV5-1 NA NA CASSLGGSGLILNSYEQYF TGCGCCAGCAGCTTGGGCGGTAGCGGCCTTATACTTAACTCCTACGAGCAGTACTTC
TRBJ1-4 TRBV5-4 NA few CASSPTGTNEKLFF TGTGCCAGCAGCCCCACAGGGACTAATGAAAAACTGTTTTTT
TRBJ1-1 TRBV4-2 TRBD1 NA CASSQEGTGPAFF TGTGCCAGCAGCCAAGAGGGGACAGGGCCAGCTTTCTTT